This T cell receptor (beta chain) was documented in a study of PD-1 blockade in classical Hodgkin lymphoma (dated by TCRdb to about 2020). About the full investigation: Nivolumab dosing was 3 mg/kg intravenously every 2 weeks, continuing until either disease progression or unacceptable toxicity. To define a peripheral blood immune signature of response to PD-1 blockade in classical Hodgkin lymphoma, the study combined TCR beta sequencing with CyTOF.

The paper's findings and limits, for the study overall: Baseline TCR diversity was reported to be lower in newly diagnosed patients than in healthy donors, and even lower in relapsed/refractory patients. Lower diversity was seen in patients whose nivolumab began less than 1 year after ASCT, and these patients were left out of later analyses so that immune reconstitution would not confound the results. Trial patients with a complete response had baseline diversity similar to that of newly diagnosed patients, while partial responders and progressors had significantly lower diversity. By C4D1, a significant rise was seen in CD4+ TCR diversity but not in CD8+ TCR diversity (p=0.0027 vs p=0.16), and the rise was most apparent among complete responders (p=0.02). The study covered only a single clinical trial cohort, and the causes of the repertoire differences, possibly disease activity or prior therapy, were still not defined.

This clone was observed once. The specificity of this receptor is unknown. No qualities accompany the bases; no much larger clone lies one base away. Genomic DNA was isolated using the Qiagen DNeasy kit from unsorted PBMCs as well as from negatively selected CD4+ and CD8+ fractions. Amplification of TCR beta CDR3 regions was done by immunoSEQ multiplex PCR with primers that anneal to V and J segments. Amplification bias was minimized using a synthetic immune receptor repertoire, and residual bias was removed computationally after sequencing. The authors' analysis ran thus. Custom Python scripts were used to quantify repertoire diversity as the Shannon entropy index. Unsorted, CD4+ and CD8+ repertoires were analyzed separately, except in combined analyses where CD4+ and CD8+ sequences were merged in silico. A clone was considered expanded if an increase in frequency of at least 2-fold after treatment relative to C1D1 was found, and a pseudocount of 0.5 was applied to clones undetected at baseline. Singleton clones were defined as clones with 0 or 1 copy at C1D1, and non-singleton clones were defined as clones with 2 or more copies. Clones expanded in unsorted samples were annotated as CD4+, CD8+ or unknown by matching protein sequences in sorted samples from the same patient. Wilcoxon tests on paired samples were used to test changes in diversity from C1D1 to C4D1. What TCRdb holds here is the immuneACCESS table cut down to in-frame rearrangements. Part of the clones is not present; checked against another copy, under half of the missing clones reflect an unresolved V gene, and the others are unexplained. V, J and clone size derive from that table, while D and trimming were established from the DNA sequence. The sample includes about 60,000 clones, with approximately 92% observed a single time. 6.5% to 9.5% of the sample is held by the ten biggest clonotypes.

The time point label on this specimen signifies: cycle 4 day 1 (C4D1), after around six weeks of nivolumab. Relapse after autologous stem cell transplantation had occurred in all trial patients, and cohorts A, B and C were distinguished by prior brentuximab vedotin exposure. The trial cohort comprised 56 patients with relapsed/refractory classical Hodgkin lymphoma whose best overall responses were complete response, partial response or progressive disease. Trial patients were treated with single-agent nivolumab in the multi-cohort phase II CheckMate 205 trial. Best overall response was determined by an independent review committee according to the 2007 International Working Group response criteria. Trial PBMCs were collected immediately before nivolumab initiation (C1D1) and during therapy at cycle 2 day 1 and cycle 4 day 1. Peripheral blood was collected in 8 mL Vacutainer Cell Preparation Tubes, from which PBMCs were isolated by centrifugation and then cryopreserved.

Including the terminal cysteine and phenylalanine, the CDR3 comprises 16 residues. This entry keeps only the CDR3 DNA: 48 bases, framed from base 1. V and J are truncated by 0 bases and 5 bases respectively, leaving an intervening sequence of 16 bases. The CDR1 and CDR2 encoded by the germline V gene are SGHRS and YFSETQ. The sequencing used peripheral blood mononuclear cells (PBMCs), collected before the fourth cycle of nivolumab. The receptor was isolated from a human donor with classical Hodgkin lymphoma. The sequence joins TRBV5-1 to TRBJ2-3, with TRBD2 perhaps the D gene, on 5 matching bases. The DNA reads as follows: TGCGCCAGCAGCTTGGAACGGGGAAGTGTTGGAGATACGCAGTATTTT. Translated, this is CASSLERGSVGDTQYF.